A selection of T cell receptor beta chains follows, all from one sample in a study of cytomegalovirus exposure and HLA in healthy donors. Libraries were prepared by immunoSEQ multiplex PCR; TCRdb keeps only in-frame clonotypes and omits some of them. Of approximately 50,000 clones listed, around 83% were seen once; the top ten hold more than 3.5%. The sample taken for sequencing was PBMCs. Receptors were obtained from a man aged 25-45 years in good health and CMV-seronegative. The conserved cysteine and the conserved F or W are not part of the CDR3 here.

CDR3: ASSYLAGAGEQY; V: TRBV6-5; J: TRBJ2-7
CDR3: ASSLGGASGTDTQY; V: TRBV7-9; J: TRBJ2-3
CDR3: ASSFGRGQGNSPLH; V: TRBV7-9; J: TRBJ1-6
CDR3: ASSPLAGAHNEQF; V: TRBV6-4; J: TRBJ2-1
CDR3: ASSPTSNTDTQY; V: TRBV11-2; J: TRBJ2-3
CDR3: ASSSGVGSYNEQF; V: TRBV27; J: TRBJ2-1
CDR3: ASSDWGRGYGYT; V: TRBV6-1; J: TRBJ1-2
CDR3: ASSQDHGGDSGNTIY; V: TRBV4-3; J: TRBJ1-3
CDR3: ASSHKSGVAGNEQF; V: TRBV4-1; J: TRBJ2-1
CDR3: ASSPPGLALTSTDTQY; V: TRBV18; J: TRBJ2-3
CDR3: ASSLTGARNTEAF; V: TRBV7-2; J: TRBJ1-1